Below, 4 T cell receptor beta chains from the same sample are listed, as sequenced in a study of blood T cell repertoires in COVID-19. The data were produced by immunoSEQ multiplex PCR, yet TCRdb's version contains in-frame clones alone and is incomplete. The sample has 85,000 to 120,000 clones, roughly 90% seen once; the top ten hold more than 1.5%. Sequenced material: peripheral blood. These receptors were collected from a woman aged 50 to 65 with COVID-19, enrolled during active disease.

The rearrangement joins TRBV30 to TRBJ2-2; perhaps TRBD1 as D (6 bases). The CDR3 has 18 residues. CDR1 and CDR2 (germline): GTSNPN, SVGIG (reference sequence). With 1 base removed from V and 0 bases from J, the gap between germline ends came to 18 bases. The CDR3 DNA follows: TGTGCCTGGAGTGCAGGACAGAGATTATACGCGAACACCGGGGAGCTGTTTTTT. It is translated as CAWSAGQRLYANTGELFF.

This chain connects TRBV5-6 to TRBJ1-3; D gene ambiguous. Per germline, CDR1 SGHDT and CDR2 YYEEEE. The V and J ends lost 7 bases and 3 bases respectively, with 11 bases between them. The CDR3 consists of 13 residues. The CDR3 sequence: CASPQEGGNTIYF. The CDR3 DNA follows: TGTGCCAGCCCCCAAGAGGGTGGAAACACCATATATTTT.

The chain carries TRBV5-1 and TRBJ1-1, with 7 bases that match TRBD1. The CDR3 spans 16 residues. Per germline, CDR1 SGHRS and CDR2 YFSETQ. Unmatched junction bases numbered 10, after V lost 4 bases and J lost 1 base. CDR3 sequence reads: CASSAFMTGPNTEAFF. CDR3 bases: TGCGCCAGCAGCGCTTTTATGACAGGGCCGAACACTGAAGCTTTCTTT.

This rearrangement joins TRBV7-9 to TRBJ2-1; D perhaps matches TRBD1 (5 bases). V gave up 5 bases and J gave up 7 bases, with 12 bases separating them. Per the germline V gene, CDR1 is SEHNR and CDR2 is FQNEAQ (reference sequence). CDR3 size: 13 residues. In DNA, the CDR3 is TGTGCCAGCAGCCCGCGGCAGGGTAATGAGCAGTTCTTC. It translates to CASSPRQGNEQFF.